This TCR beta chain was sequenced for a study of neurological immune-mediated disorders. Study-wide background: Among the approximately 34 patients with multiple sclerosis, some 30 were relapsing-remitting, while 3 were secondary progressive. Notes on the study in general: Falling below healthy controls, multiple sclerosis showed the least TCR clonal expansion, while HTLV-1-associated myelopathy showed the most.

TCRdb reprocessed the 5' RACE reads via MiXCR and lists one record per CDR3 protein. In the table there are 130,000 or so distinct CDR3 sequences, 3% to 3.5% of which are singletons. This clonotype was counted many times. What it binds is unknown. Germline V lookup: CDR1 ENHRY, CDR2 SYGVKD. The CDR3 length is 13 residues. This chain uses TRBV10-3 with TRBJ2-5, with D perhaps matching TRBD2 (6 bases). This TCR was sampled from a woman in her twenties or thirties with multiple sclerosis. Input material: PBMCs. The CDR3 bases are TGTGCAACCTCCTGGGGGGAGAGAGAGACCCAGTACTTC. It encodes CATSWGERETQYF.